Listed below are T cell receptor beta chains from one sample, sequenced in a study of OX40 agonist ivuxolimab in advanced cancers. The method was immunoSEQ multiplex PCR; TCRdb's version includes in-frame clones alone and lacks a portion of them. This table holds 60,000 to 95,000 clones, around 90% found once. The sample was CD4+ or CD8+ T cells sorted from blood, taken in a trial of the OX40 agonist ivuxolimab. The receptors shown here come from an adult with an advanced solid tumor such as melanoma, head and neck, liver or kidney cancer. Each CDR3 is given with its conserved first and last residue. The order of the fields is V gene, D gene, J gene, clone size, CDR3 DNA, CDR3 protein. D genes are given only for firm matches. A row's size may be missing; if present it is once, few, many or a size class.

V: TRBV29-1
D: TRBD1
J: TRBJ2-1
size: once
DNA: TGCAGCGTTGTCGGGACAGCCTACAATGAGCAGTTCTTC
CDR3: CSVVGTAYNEQFF

V: TRBV5-1
D: TRBD1
J: TRBJ1-1
size: .
DNA: TGCGCCAGCAGCTCGGACAGGGGGAACACTGAAGCTTTCTTT
CDR3: CASSSDRGNTEAFF

V: TRBV19
D: TRBD1
J: TRBJ1-6
size: .
DNA: TGTGCCAGTAGTATACCCGACAGGGATAATTCACCCCTCCACTTT
CDR3: CASSIPDRDNSPLHF

V: TRBV5-4
D: TRBD1
J: TRBJ2-5
size: .
DNA: TGTGCCAGCAGCATTGACAGGGGTGGGACCCAGTACTTC
CDR3: CASSIDRGGTQYF

V: TRBV7-2
D: .
J: TRBJ2-3
size: .
DNA: TGTGCCAGCAGCCGAGGGGGGGCCGAGGATACGCAGTATTTT
CDR3: CASSRGGAEDTQYF

V: TRBV27
D: TRBD2
J: TRBJ2-3
size: .
DNA: TGTGCCAGCAGTTCATCGGGACTAGCGGGAGGAGGAGATACGCAGTATTTT
CDR3: CASSSSGLAGGGDTQYF

V: TRBV19
D: TRBD1
J: TRBJ1-5
size: .
DNA: TGTGCCAGTAGAACGACAGGGGGGAATCAGCCCCAGCATTTT
CDR3: CASRTTGGNQPQHF

V: TRBV28
D: .
J: TRBJ2-3
size: .
DNA: TGTGCCAGCAGAAGAGTAGATACGCAGTATTTT
CDR3: CASRRVDTQYF

V: TRBV4-1
D: TRBD2
J: TRBJ2-2
size: .
DNA: TGCGCCAGCAGGGTTCTAGCGGGAGTTGGCGGGGAGCTGTTTTTT
CDR3: CASRVLAGVGGELFF

V: TRBV5-4
D: TRBD2
J: TRBJ2-5
size: .
DNA: TGTGCCAGCAGCTTGGGCGGACTAGCGGGAGGGTCCCAAGAGACCCAGTACTTC
CDR3: CASSLGGLAGGSQETQYF

V: TRBV7-2
D: .
J: TRBJ2-5
size: .
DNA: TGTGCCAGCAGCTTAGGCAGCGGCTCGGGTCAGGAGACCCAGTACTTC
CDR3: CASSLGSGSGQETQYF

V: TRBV18
D: .
J: TRBJ2-7
size: once
DNA: TGTGCCAGCTCACCAAGCCCCCCACCGACCTACGAGCAGTACTTC
CDR3: CASSPSPPPTYEQYF

V: TRBV4-3
D: .
J: TRBJ2-7
size: .
DNA: TGCGCCAGCAGCCAAACCAGCGGCCCCTACGAGCAGTACTTC
CDR3: CASSQTSGPYEQYF

V: TRBV10-3
D: .
J: TRBJ2-4
size: .
DNA: TGTGCCATCAGTCAGGGACCCGAAAACATTCAGTACTTC
CDR3: CAISQGPENIQYF

V: TRBV11-2
D: .
J: TRBJ1-3
size: once
DNA: TGTGCCAGCAGCCCCCAGGGGCAGCAGGCCTCTGGAAACACCATATATTTT
CDR3: CASSPQGQQASGNTIYF

V: TRBV27
D: TRBD1
J: TRBJ2-3
size: .
DNA: TGTGCCAGCAGTGTGTGGGGGACAGGGACAGATACGCAGTATTTT
CDR3: CASSVWGTGTDTQYF

V: TRBV5-1
D: TRBD1
J: TRBJ2-7
size: .
DNA: TGCGCCAGCAGCCCGGACAGGGGGTTATACGAGCAGTACTTC
CDR3: CASSPDRGLYEQYF

V: TRBV9
D: .
J: TRBJ2-1
size: .
DNA: TGTGCCAGCAGCGTAGAGGGGGACTCCTACAATGAGCAGTTCTTC
CDR3: CASSVEGDSYNEQFF